These 8 T cell receptor beta chains came from one sample sequenced in a study of T cells after yellow fever vaccination. A single record per CDR3 protein comes from TCRdb applying MiXCR to the 5' RACE reads. The sample records nearly 550,000 distinct CDR3 sequences, 15% to 20% being singletons. The material sequenced was PBMCs, taken 15 days after the yellow fever booster vaccination. The receptors here all came from a young man who received the YFV17D yellow fever vaccine.

The V and J genes are TRBV29-1 and TRBJ2-7, with D perhaps matching TRBD1 or TRBD2 (5 bases each). Trimming stripped 2 bases from V and 2 bases from J, with 13 bases between. The germline gives CDR1 SQVTM, CDR2 ANQGSEA. The CDR3 sequence is 14 residues long. The CDR3 region is CSVEWSGSPYEQYF. The CDR3 bases are TGCAGCGTTGAATGGTCAGGGAGCCCCTACGAGCAGTACTTC.

The chain carries TRBV14 and TRBJ1-1; D not resolved. Germline V lookup: CDR1 SGHDN, CDR2 FVKESK. The CDR3 extends over 16 amino acids. Deletions cut 2 bases from V and 5 bases from J, with 18 bases between. CDR3 DNA: TGTGCCAGCAGCCAAATGCCCCTTCCCACCCGGACTGAAGCTTTCTTT. Its translation: CASSQMPLPTRTEAFF.

This clonotype has only a few counts. The J gene is TRBJ2-3, the V gene TRBV12-3 or TRBV12-4; D ambiguous. V lost 6 bases to trimming and J lost 2 bases, with 9 bases between them. CDR3 length: 13 amino acids. This CDR3 is CASRQLDTDTQYF. CDR3 coding DNA: TGTGCCAGCAGGCAGTTGGACACAGATACGCAGTATTTT.

The J gene is TRBJ1-2, the V gene TRBV25-1, with 7 nucleotides matching TRBD1. CDR1 and CDR2 from the germline V gene are MGHDK and SYGVNS. The CDR3 covers 15 residues. The trim removed 0 bases at V and 5 bases at J, leaving 6 bases unmatched. The CDR3 sequence: CASSEYMETGYGYTF. DNA of the CDR3: TGTGCCAGCAGTGAATATATGGAGACAGGGTATGGCTACACCTTC.

The sample holds one count of this clonotype. The chain employs TRBV27 and TRBJ2-1, with no clear D. Trimming pared 2 bases from V and 9 bases from J, leaving 17 bases between. CDR1 is MNHEY and CDR2 is SMNVEV in the germline V gene (reference sequence). The CDR3 sequence is 15 residues long. The CDR3 reads CASSLMVGKVGEQFF. The CDR3 coding sequence is TGTGCCAGCAGTTTAATGGTTGGGAAAGTGGGTGAGCAGTTCTTC.

This clonotype has more than one count but fewer than ten. This chain links TRBV7-2 with TRBJ1-2; D possibly corresponds to TRBD1 (6 bases). V was cut by 1 base and J by 4 bases, with 10 bases left in between. Germline lookup yields CDR1 SGHTA and CDR2 FQGNSA. CDR3 size: 14 residues. The CDR3 loop is CASSLDRAPYGYTF. In nucleotides, the CDR3 is TGTGCCAGCAGCTTAGACAGGGCCCCCTATGGCTACACCTTC. Using reference TRBV7-2 and TRBJ1-2 for the parts outside the CDR3, the full variable domain is GAGVSQSPSNKVTEKGKDVELRCDPISGHTALYWYRQSLGQGLEFLIYFQGNSAPDKSGLPSDRFSAERTGGSVSTLTIQRTQQEDSAVYLCASSLDRAPYGYTFGSGTRLTVV.

This clonotype was counted only a few times. V and J are TRBV5-1 and TRBJ2-1; possibly TRBD2 for D (6 bases). The germline CDR1 and CDR2 sequences are SGHRS and YFSETQ. The length of the CDR3 is 17 residues. Trimming pared 4 bases from V and 0 bases from J, leaving 17 bases between. CDR3 loop: CASSGIGGKVSYNEQFF. The CDR3 nucleotides are TGCGCCAGCAGCGGGATAGGCGGGAAGGTCTCCTACAATGAGCAGTTCTTC.

The chain joins TRBV7-2 to TRBJ2-7; TRBD1 or TRBD2 may be the D gene (6 bases each). The germline CDR1 and CDR2 sequences are SGHTA and FQGNSA. The CDR3 sequence is 13 residues long. Trimming removed 4 bases at V and 3 bases at J, with 10 bases between. CDR3 protein: CASSWGDNYEQYF. The CDR3 DNA is TGTGCCAGCAGCTGGGGGGACAACTACGAGCAGTACTTC. Supplemented by reference TRBV7-2 and TRBJ2-7, the full variable domain reads GAGVSQSPSNKVTEKGKDVELRCDPISGHTALYWYRQSLGQGLEFLIYFQGNSAPDKSGLPSDRFSAERTGGSVSTLTIQRTQQEDSAVYLCASSWGDNYEQYFGPGTRLTVT.